This TCR beta chain was sequenced during a study of blood T cells in healthy people across ages. With regard to this clonotype: Antigen: not known.

A J-beta primer mix and a sample-barcoded 5' primer were used in a second PCR of about 6 to 12 cycles. Every sample produced at least 2.5 million CDR3-containing paired-end reads. TCRdb analysed the 5' RACE reads with MiXCR anew, one entry per CDR3 protein. Among hundreds of thousands of distinct CDR3 sequences listed, 40% to 50% were seen once. Study-level findings and limits: The study found more naive CD4+ cells and higher diversity in long-lived than aged donors. Unsorted PBMC input precluded a conclusive naive versus antigen-experienced comparison.

What was sequenced was blood. This TCR was recovered from a man between 60 and 75 years old in good health.

The CDR3 is CSARGALAGTRTYEQYF. CDR3 DNA: TGCAGTGCTAGAGGGGCCTTAGCGGGGACCCGCACCTACGAGCAGTACTTC. The chain carries TRBV20-1 and TRBJ2-7; 8 nucleotides line up with TRBD2. Germline trimming cut 1 base from V and 2 bases from J; bases unmatched to any gene: 13. Germline V gene sequence: CDR1 DFQATT, CDR2 SNEGSKA (reference sequence). The CDR3 sequence is 17 residues long.